This entry features one T cell receptor (beta chain) sequence. The data stem from a study of T cell changes during pregnancy in multiple sclerosis. Assay: immunoSEQ multiplex PCR; the TCRdb copy retains only in-frame clones and omits some. The top ten hold approximately 5.8% of the sample, which has tens of thousands of clones, over 75% seen once. CDR1 and CDR2 (germline): MNHEY, SMNVEV (reference sequence). Trimming took off 2 bases at V and 2 bases at J, with 10 bases between the two ends. This CDR3 has 15 residues. The receptor's source is a female donor with multiple sclerosis, enrolled in a pregnancy study. The chain carries TRBV27 and TRBJ1-3; D is perhaps TRBD1 (6 bases). This specimen was CD8+ T cells from peripheral blood mononuclear cells, taken in the second trimester of pregnancy. The CDR3: CASSLTDRPGNTIYF. The CDR3 coding sequence is TGTGCCAGCAGTTTAACGGACAGACCTGGAAACACCATATATTTT.